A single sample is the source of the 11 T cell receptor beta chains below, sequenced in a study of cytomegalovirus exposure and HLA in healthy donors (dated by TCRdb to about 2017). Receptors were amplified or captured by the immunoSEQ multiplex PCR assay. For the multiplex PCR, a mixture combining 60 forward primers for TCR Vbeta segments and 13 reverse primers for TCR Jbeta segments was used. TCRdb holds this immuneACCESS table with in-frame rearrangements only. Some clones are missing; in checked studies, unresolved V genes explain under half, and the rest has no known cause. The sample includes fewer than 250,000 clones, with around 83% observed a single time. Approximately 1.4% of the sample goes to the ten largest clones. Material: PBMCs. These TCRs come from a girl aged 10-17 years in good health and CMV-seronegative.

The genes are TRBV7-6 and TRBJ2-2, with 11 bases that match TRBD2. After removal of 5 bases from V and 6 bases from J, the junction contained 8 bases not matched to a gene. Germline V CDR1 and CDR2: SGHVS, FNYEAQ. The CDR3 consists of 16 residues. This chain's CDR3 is CASSLLAGGLPGELFF. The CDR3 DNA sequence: TGTGCCAGCAGCCTTCTAGCGGGGGGACTCCCCGGGGAGCTGTTTTTT.

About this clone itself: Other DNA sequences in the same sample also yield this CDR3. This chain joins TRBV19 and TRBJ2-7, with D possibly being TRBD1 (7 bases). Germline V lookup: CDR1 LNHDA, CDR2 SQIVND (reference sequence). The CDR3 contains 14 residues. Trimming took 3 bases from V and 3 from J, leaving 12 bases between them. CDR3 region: CASSIAGGNYEQYF. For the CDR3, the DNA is TGTGCCAGTAGTATCGCAGGGGGGAACTACGAGCAGTACTTC.

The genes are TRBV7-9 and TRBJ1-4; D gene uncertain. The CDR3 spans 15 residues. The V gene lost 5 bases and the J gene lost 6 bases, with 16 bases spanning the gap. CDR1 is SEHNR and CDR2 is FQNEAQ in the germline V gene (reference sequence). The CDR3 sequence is CASSNRGGGDEKLFF. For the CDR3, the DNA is TGTGCCAGCAGCAACCGGGGAGGAGGAGATGAAAAACTGTTTTTT.

The DNA of the CDR3 is TGTGCCAGCTCACCACCAGGGACTGCTGGAAACACCATATATTTT. Protein: CASSPPGTAGNTIYF. The chain links TRBV18 to TRBJ1-3; D might be TRBD1 (5 bases). Trimming pared 0 bases from V and 2 bases from J, leaving 8 bases between. Germline loops: CDR1 KGHSH, CDR2 LQKENI. The CDR3 is made up of 15 amino acids. The variable domain in full, completed from reference TRBV18 and TRBJ1-3, reads NAGVMQNPRHLVRRRGQEARLRCSPMKGHSHVYWYRQLPEEGLKFMVYLQKENIIDESGMPKERFSAEFPKEGPSILRIQQVVRGDSAAYFCASSPPGTAGNTIYFGEGSWLTVV.

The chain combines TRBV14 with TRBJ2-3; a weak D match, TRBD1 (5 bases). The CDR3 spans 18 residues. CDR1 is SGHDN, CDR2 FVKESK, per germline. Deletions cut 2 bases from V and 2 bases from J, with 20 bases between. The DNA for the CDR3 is TGTGCCAGCAGCCAATCACCGCGGCAGGGTGGTATCACAGATACGCAGTATTTT. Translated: CASSQSPRQGGITDTQYF.

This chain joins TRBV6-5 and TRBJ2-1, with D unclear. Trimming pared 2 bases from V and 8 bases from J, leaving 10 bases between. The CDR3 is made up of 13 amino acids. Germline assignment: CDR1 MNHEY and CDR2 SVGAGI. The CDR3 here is CASSYGLIYEQFF. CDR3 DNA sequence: TGTGCCAGCAGTTACGGGCTAATCTATGAGCAGTTCTTC.

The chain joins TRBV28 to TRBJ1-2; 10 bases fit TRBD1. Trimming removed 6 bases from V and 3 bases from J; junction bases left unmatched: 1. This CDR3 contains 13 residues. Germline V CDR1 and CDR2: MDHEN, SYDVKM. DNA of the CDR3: TGTGCCAGCAGGACAGGGGGCGACTATGGCTACACCTTC. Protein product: CASRTGGDYGYTF.

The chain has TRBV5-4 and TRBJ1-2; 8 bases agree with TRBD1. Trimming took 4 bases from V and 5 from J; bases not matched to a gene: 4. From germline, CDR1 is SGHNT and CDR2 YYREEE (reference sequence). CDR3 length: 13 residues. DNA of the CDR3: TGTGCCAGCAGCACACAGGGGGGGTATGGCTACACCTTC. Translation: CASSTQGGYGYTF.

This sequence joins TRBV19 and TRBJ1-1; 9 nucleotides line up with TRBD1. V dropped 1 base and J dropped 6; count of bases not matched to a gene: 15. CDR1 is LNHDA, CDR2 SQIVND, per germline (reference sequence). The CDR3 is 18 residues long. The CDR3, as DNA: TGTGCCAGTAGTATAGGCCCCAGTCATCGGGACAGGGCACCTGAAGCTTTCTTT. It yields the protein CASSIGPSHRDRAPEAFF.

CDR3 loop: CSFAIRGYEQYF. The CDR3 DNA reads as TGCAGCTTCGCCATCAGGGGCTACGAGCAGTACTTC. The chain couples TRBV29-1 to TRBJ2-7, with a possible D match to TRBD1 (6 bases). Trimming removed 8 bases from V and 3 bases from J, with 14 bases in between. The CDR3 has 12 amino acids. Germline CDR1 is SQVTM and CDR2 is ANQGSEA.

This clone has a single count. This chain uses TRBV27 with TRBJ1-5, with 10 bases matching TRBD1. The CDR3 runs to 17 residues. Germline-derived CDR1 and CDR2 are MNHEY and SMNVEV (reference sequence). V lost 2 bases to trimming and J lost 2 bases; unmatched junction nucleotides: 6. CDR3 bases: TGTGCCAGCAGTTTAGCCCCCGGGACAGGGGGCAATCAGCCCCAGCATTTT. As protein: CASSLAPGTGGNQPQHF.